This TCR beta chain was retrieved from a study of OX40 agonist ivuxolimab in advanced cancers. The germline V gene has CDR1 LNHDA and CDR2 SQIVND (reference sequence). V was pared by 2 bases and J by 5 bases, with 7 bases between. The CDR3 is 13 residues long. This clone was seen only a few times. Sequenced by immunoSEQ multiplex PCR; TCRdb stores in-frame clones only, minus some. The table includes tens of thousands of clones, 90% detected once. This clonotype originated in an adult with an advanced solid tumor such as melanoma, head and neck, liver or kidney cancer. V usage is TRBV19 and J usage is TRBJ1-5, with unresolved D. The sample was CD4+ or CD8+ T cells sorted from blood, taken in a trial of the OX40 agonist ivuxolimab. The CDR3 region is CASSIQWDQPQHF. The DNA for the CDR3 is TGTGCCAGTAGTATACAGTGGGATCAGCCCCAGCATTTT.